The 11 T cell receptor beta chains in this list originate from one sample, sequenced in a study of OX40 agonist ivuxolimab in advanced cancers. Measured with immunoSEQ multiplex PCR; TCRdb has only the in-frame clones, and not every one. The profile shows approximately 80,000 clones, about 95% of them singletons. This specimen consisted of CD4+ or CD8+ T cells sorted from blood, obtained in a trial of the OX40 agonist ivuxolimab. The receptors stem from an adult with an advanced solid tumor such as melanoma, head and neck, liver or kidney cancer.

The V call is TRBV30, the J call TRBJ2-5, with 12 positions matching TRBD2. V shed 0 bases, J shed 5 bases, and the junction held 7 bases outside the gene matches. This CDR3 is built from 16 residues. CDR1 and CDR2 from the germline V gene are GTSNPN and SVGIG (reference sequence). The CDR3 region has the DNA TGTGCCTGGAGTGTATTGACTAGCGGGGGTAGCGAGACCCAGTACTTC. It specifies CAWSVLTSGGSETQYF.

The chain carries TRBV9 and TRBJ2-6; 8 bases agree with TRBD1. The length of the CDR3 is 16 residues. Germline CDR1 and CDR2: SGDLS and YYNGEE. V gave up 3 bases and J gave up 0 bases; unmatched junction bases: 2. The CDR3 DNA sequence: TGTGCCAGCAGCGGGACAGGGTTCTCTGGGGCCAACGTCCTGACTTTC. This codes for CASSGTGFSGANVLTF.

The chain couples TRBV9 to TRBJ2-5, with D possibly being TRBD1 (5 bases). The CDR3 runs 18 residues. V was trimmed by 0 bases and J by 1 base, leaving 19 bases between them. Germline V lookup: CDR1 SGDLS, CDR2 YYNGEE. The CDR3 loop is CASSVGTTDVGPQETQYF. As DNA, the CDR3 is TGTGCCAGCAGCGTAGGAACAACGGACGTGGGGCCCCAAGAGACCCAGTACTTC.

The chain employs TRBV10-3 and TRBJ2-1, with a weak D call TRBD2 (5 bases). V dropped 2 bases and J dropped 3 bases, with 8 bases sitting between them. The CDR3 length is 14 residues. CDR1 and CDR2 (germline): ENHRY, SYGVKD. The CDR3 DNA follows: TGTGCCATCAGTGAGCGGGGTGACTACAATGAGCAGTTCTTC. Encoded protein: CAISERGDYNEQFF.

V and J are TRBV5-1 and TRBJ2-3; no firm D call. CDR1 and CDR2 from the germline V gene are SGHRS and YFSETQ. V gave up 0 bases and J gave up 0 bases, with 11 bases separating them. This CDR3 is 16 amino acids long. This CDR3 is CASSLGVSRSTDTQYF. DNA for the CDR3: TGCGCCAGCAGCTTGGGCGTGAGTCGGAGCACAGATACGCAGTATTTT.

CDR3 coding DNA: TGTGCCTGCCTTCGTGGGACCCAGTACTTC. Amino acids: CACLRGTQYF. The chain carries TRBV2 and TRBJ2-5; no clear D. The germline gives CDR1 SNHLY, CDR2 FYNNEI. The CDR3 is 10 residues long. The V and J ends lost 11 bases and 7 bases respectively, with 11 bases between them.

The chain links TRBV5-1 to TRBJ1-2, with unresolved D. Germline values: CDR1 SGHRS, CDR2 YFSETQ. V lost 0 bases, J lost 1 base, and 10 bases lay in between. The CDR3 loop spans 15 amino acids. Written as DNA, the CDR3 is TGCGCCAGCAGCTTGGAAGGGCCTCTTAACTATGGCTACACCTTC. This translates into CASSLEGPLNYGYTF.

In this sample, this clone turned up once. The chain employs TRBV5-1 and TRBJ2-7; 9 bases are shared with TRBD1. V was clipped by 2 bases and J by 5 bases; unmatched bases: 8. This CDR3 has 15 residues. Looked up from germline, CDR1 is SGHRS and CDR2 is YFSETQ. Here the CDR3 reads CASSFKDRGGDEQYF. The DNA of the CDR3 is TGCGCCAGCAGCTTCAAGGACAGGGGTGGCGACGAGCAGTACTTC.

The chain recombines TRBV19 with TRBJ2-1; 9 bases agree with TRBD2. V lost 6 bases and J lost 5; bases outside the gene matches: 20. The CDR3 spans 19 residues. The germline V gene has CDR1 LNHDA and CDR2 SQIVND (reference sequence). The chain's CDR3 is CASSLGVYSGGAPDNEQFF. The DNA for the CDR3 is TGTGCCAGTAGCTTGGGAGTATATAGCGGGGGAGCCCCCGACAATGAGCAGTTCTTC. The full variable domain, its missing parts supplied by reference TRBV19 and TRBJ2-1, is DGGITQSPKYLFRKEGQNVTLSCEQNLNHDAMYWYRQDPGQGLRLIYYSQIVNDFQKGDIAEGYSVSREKKESFPLTVTSAQKNPTAFYLCASSLGVYSGGAPDNEQFFGPGTRLTVL.

V and J are TRBV6-6 and TRBJ2-3; a weak D match, TRBD2 (6 bases). Looked up from germline, CDR1 is MNHNY and CDR2 is SVGAGI (reference sequence). The V end lost 7 bases, the J end lost 0 bases, and 17 bases lay between the germline ends. CDR3 size: 16 residues. The CDR3 sequence: CASKSDYGGSTDTQYF. CDR3 in DNA: TGTGCCAGCAAATCGGATTACGGGGGAAGCACAGATACGCAGTATTTT.

The V call is TRBV27, the J call TRBJ1-2; TRBD1 is a possible D gene (5 bases). Trimming took 6 bases from V and 8 from J, leaving 13 bases between them. The CDR3 is made up of 12 amino acids. Germline-derived CDR1 and CDR2 are MNHEY and SMNVEV (reference sequence). The CDR3 loop is CASRFGGIGYTF. CDR3 nucleotide sequence: TGTGCCAGCAGGTTTGGGGGAATCGGCTACACCTTC.